At least ten counts were recorded for the clone carrying this T cell receptor beta chain. This specimen belongs to a study of T cells after posttransplantation cyclophosphamide. The method was immunoSEQ multiplex PCR; TCRdb's version includes in-frame clones alone and lacks a portion of them. The specimen has 35,000 to 40,000 clones, none found just once. V was shortened by 3 bases and J by 0 bases, with 9 bases between the two germline ends. Germline V gene data show CDR1 as SGHRS and CDR2 as YFSETQ. The CDR3 loop spans 14 amino acids. Sequencing was performed on PBMCs. The receptor comes from a man aged 45-60 years in good health, CMV-negative, and a related stem cell transplant donor. The V and J genes are TRBV5-1 and TRBJ1-1; D is undetermined. The CDR3 spells CASSSEHLNTEAFF. Written as DNA, the CDR3 is TGCGCCAGCAGCTCCGAACACCTGAACACTGAAGCTTTCTTT.